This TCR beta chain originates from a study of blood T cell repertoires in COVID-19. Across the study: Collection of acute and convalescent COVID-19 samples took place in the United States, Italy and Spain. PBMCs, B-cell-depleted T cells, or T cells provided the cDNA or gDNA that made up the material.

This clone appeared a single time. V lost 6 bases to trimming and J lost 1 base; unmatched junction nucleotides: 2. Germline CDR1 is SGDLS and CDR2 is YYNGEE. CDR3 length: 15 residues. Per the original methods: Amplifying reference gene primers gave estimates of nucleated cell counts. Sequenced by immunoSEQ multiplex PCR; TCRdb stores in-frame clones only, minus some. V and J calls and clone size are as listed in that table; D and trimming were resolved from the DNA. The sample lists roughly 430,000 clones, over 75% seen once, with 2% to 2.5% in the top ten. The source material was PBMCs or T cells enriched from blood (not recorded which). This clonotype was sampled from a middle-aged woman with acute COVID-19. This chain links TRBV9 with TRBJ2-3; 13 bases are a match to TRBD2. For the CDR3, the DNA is TGTGCCAGCACCGGGACTAGCGGGGGCACAGATACGCAGTATTTT. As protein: CASTGTSGGTDTQYF.